Listed below are T cell receptor beta chains from one sample, sequenced in a study of blood T cell repertoires in COVID-19. Clones were sequenced by immunoSEQ multiplex PCR, and TCRdb holds only the in-frame ones, with some missing. The table shows 100,000 or so clones, with approximately 81% occurring only once. The specimen sequenced was peripheral blood. These receptors came from an elderly man with acute or convalescent COVID-19. The CDR3 runs from the conserved cysteine through the conserved F or W. D genes are given only for firm matches. Size tells how often a clone was seen (once, few, many) or the class of an expanded clone, and some rows leave it out.

cdr3_length,clone_size,v_call,d_call,j_call,cdr3_nt,cdr3_aa
15,-,TRBV28,TRBD1,TRBJ1-5,TGTGCCAGCAGTATCTCAGGGGGCAGCAATCAGCCCCAGCATTTT,CASSISGGSNQPQHF
13,-,TRBV4-1,-,TRBJ1-5,TGCGCCAGCAGCGTCCCAGGGAATCAGCCCCAGCATTTT,CASSVPGNQPQHF
16,once,TRBV19,TRBD1,TRBJ1-1,TGTGCCAGTAGTATAGGGGCGGGACAGGGTCACACTGAAGCTTTCTTT,CASSIGAGQGHTEAFF
15,-,TRBV5-8,-,TRBJ2-1,TGTGCCAGCAGCTTGGGTGGCAGGGTTGGCAATGAGCAGTTCTTC,CASSLGGRVGNEQFF
15,-,TRBV12-5,-,TRBJ2-2,TGTGCTAGTGGTAGGGTACAGGGATCTCACGGGGAGCTGTTTTTT,CASGRVQGSHGELFF
15,-,TRBV27,TRBD1,TRBJ2-5,TGTGCCAGCAGTGTACTGAGACAGGGGGCAGAGACCCAGTACTTC,CASSVLRQGAETQYF
14,once,TRBV27,-,TRBJ2-5,TGTGCCAGCAGTTTACAGGGGAACCAAGAGACCCAGTACTTC,CASSLQGNQETQYF
12,-,TRBV29-1,TRBD2,TRBJ2-3,TGCAGCGTTGAGGGACTAGTCAGTACGCAGTATTTT,CSVEGLVSTQYF
13,-,TRBV7-8,-,TRBJ1-6,TGTGCCAGCAGCTTAGTTCCGGATTCACCCCTCCACTTT,CASSLVPDSPLHF
15,-,TRBV24-1,TRBD2,TRBJ2-3,TGTGCCACCCAGGATGCGGGAGAACGCACAGATACGCAGTATTTT,CATQDAGERTDTQYF
16,-,TRBV9,TRBD2,TRBJ2-7,TGTGCCAGCAGCCCCGGACTAGCGGGAGGGGCCTACGAGCAGTACTTC,CASSPGLAGGAYEQYF
11,once,TRBV29-1,-,TRBJ2-1,TGCAGCGGCAATGACAATACTGAGCAGTTCTTC,CSGNDNTEQFF
12,once,TRBV28,-,TRBJ2-1,TGTGCCAGCAGTCGACTCTCGAGTGAGCAGTTCTTC,CASSRLSSEQFF
13,-,TRBV12-3/TRBV12-4,-,TRBJ2-7,TGTGCCAGCAGTTTATGGGGACTCTACGAGCAGTACTTC,CASSLWGLYEQYF
14,-,TRBV30,-,TRBJ2-3,TGTGCCTGGAGTCCAAGCTCGAGCACAGATACGCAGTATTTT,CAWSPSSSTDTQYF
14,-,TRBV15,-,TRBJ2-4,TGTGCCACCAGCAGAGGGGGCCAGAAAAACATTCAGTACTTC,CATSRGGQKNIQYF
15,-,TRBV19,-,TRBJ2-7,TGTGCCAGTAGCCGCGACAGCCCCAGCTCCTACGAGCAGTACTTC,CASSRDSPSSYEQYF
12,-,TRBV18,-,TRBJ2-7,TGTGCCAGCTCACCCTCCCCGTACGAGCAGTACTTC,CASSPSPYEQYF